Sequencing of this T cell receptor (beta chain) was carried out in a study of blood T cell repertoires in COVID-19. Study background: Collection of acute and convalescent COVID-19 samples took place in the United States, Italy and Spain. T cells, B-cell-depleted T cells, or PBMCs supplied cDNA or gDNA.

CDR1 SEHNR and CDR2 FQNEAQ come from the germline V gene (reference sequence). The CDR3 loop spans 14 amino acids. V shed 1 base, J shed 6 bases, and the junction held 2 bases outside the gene matches. In the authors' workflow: Amplification of reference gene primers provided the estimated nucleated cell counts. Clones were read by immunoSEQ multiplex PCR, and TCRdb kept only the in-frame ones, dropping some. V and J calls and clone size are as listed in that table; D and trimming were resolved from the DNA. The profile shows approximately 37,000 clones, around 86% of them singletons. The chain couples TRBV7-9 to TRBJ1-2; 10 positions match TRBD1. The clonotype originates from a man aged 45-65 years in a cohort sampled during active COVID-19. Sequenced sample: peripheral blood. The CDR3, as DNA: TGTGCCAGCAGCTTAGTTGGGACAGGGGATGGCTACACCTTC. Translating it yields CASSLVGTGDGYTF.